A selection of T cell receptor beta chains follows, all from one sample in a study of blood T cell repertoires in COVID-19. Clones were sequenced by immunoSEQ multiplex PCR, and TCRdb holds only the in-frame ones, with some missing. The sample consists of around 89,000 clones, 60% to 80% of them appearing once. The sequenced sample consisted of peripheral blood. Receptors originate from an elderly woman with acute or convalescent COVID-19. Both conserved end residues are trimmed from each CDR3.

v_call: TRBV6-5
cdr3_aa: ASNLRRGRRELF

v_call: TRBV3-1/TRBV3-2
cdr3_aa: ASSQGGGNNQPQH

v_call: TRBV5-1
cdr3_aa: ASSLTGGSYTEAF

v_call: TRBV4-2
cdr3_aa: ASSQEGGGAYNEQF

v_call: TRBV5-1
cdr3_aa: ASSQKQALSGNTIY

v_call: TRBV21-1
cdr3_aa: ASSKARRTELNTEAF

v_call: TRBV12-3/TRBV12-4
cdr3_aa: ASSQLLAANQI

v_call: TRBV20-1
cdr3_aa: STGSPYEQY

v_call: TRBV7-9
cdr3_aa: ASSLALQGSNEKLF

v_call: TRBV2
cdr3_aa: ASKLGDTGELF

v_call: TRBV28
cdr3_aa: ASRLNGGQY

v_call: TRBV24-1
cdr3_aa: ATSGGSSYNSPLH

v_call: TRBV20-1
cdr3_aa: SASRQGLYEKLF

v_call: TRBV15
cdr3_aa: ATSRAFRGWNT

v_call: TRBV7-2
cdr3_aa: ASSLGTGGLGYGYT

v_call: TRBV3-1/TRBV3-2
cdr3_aa: ASSQDRGLAGGREQY

v_call: TRBV28
cdr3_aa: ASSRRQNWVSPLH

v_call: TRBV21-1
cdr3_aa: ASSPPLGPGGYT

v_call: TRBV18
cdr3_aa: ASSPTKGWANYGYT

v_call: TRBV14
cdr3_aa: ASSQEAYGYT

v_call: TRBV6-2/TRBV6-3
cdr3_aa: ASSYSSGTGTDTQY

v_call: TRBV7-2
cdr3_aa: ASSFTGTEFNYGYT

v_call: TRBV24-1
cdr3_aa: ATSDPPGQGRQETQY

v_call: TRBV5-1
cdr3_aa: ASSLVAQGYPNEKLF

v_call: TRBV3-1/TRBV3-2
cdr3_aa: ASSQIGGTEAF

v_call: TRBV5-1
cdr3_aa: ASREGQEETQY

v_call: TRBV14
cdr3_aa: ASSPRGGGKTEAF

v_call: TRBV3-1/TRBV3-2
cdr3_aa: ASSQQAGGGQETQY

v_call: TRBV6-2/TRBV6-3
cdr3_aa: ASSLRPAGVVGNEQY

v_call: TRBV18
cdr3_aa: ASSPGTRDGQPQH

v_call: TRBV16
cdr3_aa: ASSSTGGTDQPQH

v_call: TRBV4-2
cdr3_aa: ASSQATSGAPGGELF

v_call: TRBV6-6
cdr3_aa: ASSYSLDEQF

v_call: TRBV6-2/TRBV6-3
cdr3_aa: ASSKILAGGRTYNEQF

v_call: TRBV4-1
cdr3_aa: ASSQGQGMDYGYT

v_call: TRBV2
cdr3_aa: ASRVWDRDTEAF